This TCR beta chain was identified in a study of shared clonotypes between healthy human individuals (dated by TCRdb to between 2020 and 2021). With regard to the full study: A couple of women and a few men aged 18 to 49 years were included in the cohort. To estimate repertoire size and how much clonotypes are shared between individuals, the study performed deep sequencing of blood TCR repertoires from roughly five healthy adults. Different laboratories and diverse techniques were used to prepare libraries and sequence TCR repertoires, to increase sequencing depth and limit assay-specific biases. Between about 0.9 and 10 billion PBMCs per donor were obtained by leukapheresis. For each donor, CD4 naive and CD4 memory were each given three plates, CD8 naive was given two plates, and CD8 memory was given one plate.

For this clone: No cognate antigen has been identified for it. Qualities for individual bases were not recorded, and no much larger clone is one base off.

Using the deep immunoSEQ assay, TCR CDR3 regions were amplified from genomic DNA by multiplex PCR. Extracted genomic DNA from each cell subset was distributed evenly across all wells of several immunoSEQ 96-well plates, and each plate was treated as a replicate. Each replicate PCR for sorted subsets received about 200 ng genomic DNA, equal to roughly 33,000 T cell genomes. The purified libraries were quantified using a Qubit 3.0 fluorometer, sized with a Bioanalyzer 2100, and then quantified again using the KAPA Library Quantification kit. Every immunoSEQ 96-well plate was sequenced on a dedicated single-read 150-cycle Illumina NextSeq 550 flow cell. For the original study's pipeline: Because the immunoSEQ output held only junctional sequences and lacked quality scores, the filtering could not match the filtering applied to full-length reads. Sequences were annotated with PyIR, a Python wrapper for IgBLAST v1.9, using IMGT germline references to assign V/J genes and CDR3. Any read was removed if the V/J assignment was weak (E-value above 1e-6), the CDR3 was missing, or the read contained stop codons, out-of-frame junctions, or ambiguous translated residues. V3J clonotypes were defined as sequences sharing the same inferred V gene, J gene, and CDR3 amino acid sequence. Percentage overlap between repertoires was calculated by dividing the number of shared unique clonotypes by the size of the smaller repertoire. Richness of each repertoire was evaluated using RTK rarefaction, the Chao1 estimator, and Recon v2.1 estimates of unobserved clonotypes. For all TCRbeta clonotypes obtained by the gDNA method from a few donors, generation probabilities were computed with OLGA. This is the immuneACCESS table as TCRdb keeps it, with only in-frame sequences that have V and J called. A part of the clones is gone; compared with another copy, unresolved V genes explain less than half, and the rest is unexplained. D and trimming were read from the DNA, whereas the V and J calls and clone size are those reported in that table. For this sample there are about 2.4 million clones; 93% appear just once. The ten most abundant clones make up 0.35% to 0.45% of the sample.

Donors were healthy HIV-negative adults with no recently reported acute infections or vaccinations. Only Caucasian adults living in Nashville, Tennessee, USA were represented among the donors. CD4+ T cells were enriched by magnetic negative selection, after which naive cells were positively selected on CD45RA and the negative fraction was taken as the memory subset. After blood collection by leukapheresis, PBMCs were isolated using Ficoll-Histopaque density gradient centrifugation and then cryopreserved in the vapor phase of liquid nitrogen. Analytical flow cytometry was used to check the purity and quantity of every magnetically sorted T cell population. Each sorted fraction had its genomic DNA isolated and then quantified by UV absorbance on a Nanodrop 2000c. The CDR3, from cysteine to phenylalanine, totals 14 residues. This entry keeps only the CDR3 DNA: 42 bases, framed from base 1. At the junction V is shortened by 4 bases and J by 3 bases; bases outside the gene matches: 5. The germline V gene yields SGHVS for CDR1 and FNYEAQ for CDR2.

Results and caveats for the whole study, not just this receptor: When several donors were compared, the shared fraction of clonotypes was 5% to 6.5% for naive CD4, about 4% for naive CD8, 2.3% for memory CD4, and 0.35% to 0.4% for memory CD8. The small number of donors limited the genetic and exposure-history diversity represented. Sampling was restricted to blood, and TCR repertoires in tissue are likely to differ from TCR repertoires in blood. Pairwise subsampling led to the expectation that sequencing depth would affect the degree of clonotype sharing among donors. Naive subsets generally had larger estimated clonotype richness than memory subsets did. Clonotypes shared by all four sorted-subset donors showed higher generation probabilities than non-shared clonotypes. Rarefaction of sorted-subset datasets indicated incomplete sequencing despite the large sequencing depth.

The sequencing sample was made of naive CD4+ T cells from PBMCs. The intended sense of this specimen's cell subset or site label: CD45RA+ positively selected. This chain is built from TRBV7-6 and TRBJ2-5; 7 central nucleotides agree with TRBD1. This TCR was sampled from a man aged 18 to 30 in good health. Some clones in this sample may be carry-over from other donors' samples. The sequenced DNA is TGTGCCAGCAGCTATAGGACAGGAAAAGAGACCCAGTACTTC. Its protein is CASSYRTGKETQYF.